This is a list of T cell receptor beta chains from one sample in a study of shared clonotypes between healthy human individuals. TCRdb's table, derived via immunoSEQ multiplex PCR, lists solely in-frame clones and lacks some. The sample has roughly 500,000 clones, 81% seen once. Sample: PBMCs. The receptors were gathered from a woman between 40 and 55 years old in good health. Some clones in this sample may be carry-over from other donors' samples. Each CDR3 is given with its conserved first and last residue. The D gene is left open where the match is weak. The size field is filled for only some rows; it gives once, few, many or a size class.

d_gene	v_gene	abundance	j_gene	CDR3aa
TRBD2	TRBV7-2	.	TRBJ2-2	CASSETSGGEGELFF
TRBD2	TRBV4-1	.	TRBJ2-3	CASSQRLAGGFTDTQYF
.	TRBV21-1	.	TRBJ1-5	CASSKASGQGGNQPQHF
.	TRBV28	.	TRBJ1-2	CASSYQGAYGYTF
.	TRBV27	.	TRBJ2-7	CASSLGPSLEQYF
.	TRBV5-1	.	TRBJ2-7	CASSLGVYEQYF
TRBD1	TRBV5-4	.	TRBJ1-2	CASSPPGQGYYGYTF
.	TRBV7-2	.	TRBJ2-5	CASSPRSGETETQYF
TRBD1	TRBV5-3	.	TRBJ1-2	CARSFRGLDYGYTF
TRBD2	TRBV7-2	.	TRBJ2-5	CASSLGGRRETQYF
.	TRBV5-1	.	TRBJ2-2	CASSEGTGELFF
.	TRBV4-1	.	TRBJ2-7	CASSQDPAGSYEQYF
TRBD1	TRBV30	many	TRBJ1-2	CAWTGDSLYYGYTF
.	TRBV10-1	.	TRBJ2-1	CASSESSNEQFF
.	TRBV5-1	.	TRBJ1-1	CASSLRGPENTEAFF
.	TRBV7-2	few	TRBJ1-5	CASSYRGNQPQHF